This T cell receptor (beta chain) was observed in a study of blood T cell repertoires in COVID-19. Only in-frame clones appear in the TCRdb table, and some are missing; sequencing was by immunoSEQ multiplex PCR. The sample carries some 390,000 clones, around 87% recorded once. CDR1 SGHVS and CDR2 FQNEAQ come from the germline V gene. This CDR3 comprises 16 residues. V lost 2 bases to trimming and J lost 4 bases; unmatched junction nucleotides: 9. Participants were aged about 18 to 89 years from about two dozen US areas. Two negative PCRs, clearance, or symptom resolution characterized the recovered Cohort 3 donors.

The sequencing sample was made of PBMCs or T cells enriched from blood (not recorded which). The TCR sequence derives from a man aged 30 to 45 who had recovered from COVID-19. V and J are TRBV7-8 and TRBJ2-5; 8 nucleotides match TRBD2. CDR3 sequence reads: CASSLRAGVGGETQYF. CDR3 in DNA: TGTGCCAGCAGCTTACGAGCGGGAGTAGGCGGAGAGACCCAGTACTTC.